The text below deals with one T cell receptor (beta chain). The record originates from a study of blood T cell repertoires in COVID-19. About the study: Samples representing acute and convalescent COVID-19 were sourced from the United States, Italy and Spain. Sources were T cells, B-cell-depleted T cells, or PBMCs; the material itself was cDNA or gDNA.

This CDR3 is built from 17 residues. Original methodology: From reference gene primer amplification, estimates of nucleated cell counts were derived. Measured with immunoSEQ multiplex PCR; TCRdb has only the in-frame clones, and not every one. D and trimming come from the DNA, and the V and J calls and clone size come from that table. The sample gives roughly 250,000 clones, approximately 86% of which show up once; around 7.8% is in the top ten. Sequenced: peripheral blood. The TCR originated in a man in his sixties who had recovered from COVID-19. The chain employs TRBV21-1 and TRBJ1-1; TRBD1 is taken as the D call from the table, unchecked against the DNA. TRBV21-1 is noted as a pseudogene. CDR3 loop: CASSGGWDRGSNTEAFF. CDR3 nucleotide sequence: TGTGCCAGCAGCGGGGGCTGGGACAGGGGTTCCAACACTGAAGCTTTCTTT.